This is a list of T cell receptor beta chains from one sample in a study of OX40 agonist ivuxolimab in advanced cancers. The protocol was immunoSEQ multiplex PCR, while the TCRdb copy is restricted to in-frame clones and leaves out a portion. The data show 95,000 to 150,000 clones, around 93% seen once. The sample was CD4+ or CD8+ T cells sorted from blood, taken in a trial of the OX40 agonist ivuxolimab. The receptor source for this set is an adult with an advanced solid tumor such as melanoma, head and neck, liver or kidney cancer. Each CDR3 is given with its conserved first and last residue. D genes are given only for firm matches. Not every row has a clone size; where given, it reads once, few, many or a size class.

size: once; J: TRBJ2-7; V: TRBV5-6; D: TRBD2; CDR3: CASSLAGLAGDEQYF; DNA: TGTGCCAGCAGCTTGGCGGGACTAGCGGGAGACGAGCAGTACTTC
size: -; J: TRBJ1-5; V: TRBV15; D: TRBD1; CDR3: CATSRGLAGTGIQPQHF; DNA: TGTGCCACCAGCAGGGGACTAGCCGGGACAGGGATTCAGCCCCAGCATTTT
size: -; J: TRBJ1-4; V: TRBV28; D: -; CDR3: CASSHRGRIKLFF; DNA: TGTGCCAGCAGTCATCGTGGGCGGATAAAACTGTTTTTT
size: -; J: TRBJ2-6; V: TRBV5-4; D: -; CDR3: CASSLTLSGANVLTF; DNA: TGTGCCAGCAGCTTAACCCTCTCTGGGGCCAACGTCCTGACTTTC
size: -; J: TRBJ2-7; V: TRBV7-9; D: -; CDR3: CASSPFRGPFDEQYF; DNA: TGTGCCAGCAGCCCCTTTAGGGGCCCCTTTGACGAGCAGTACTTC
size: -; J: TRBJ1-5; V: TRBV5-6; D: TRBD1; CDR3: CASSFRGLGQPQHF; DNA: TGTGCCAGCAGCTTCAGGGGGCTCGGTCAGCCCCAGCATTTT
size: -; J: TRBJ2-2; V: TRBV9; D: -; CDR3: CASSVAGTGELFF; DNA: TGTGCCAGCAGCGTGGCAGGGACCGGGGAGCTGTTTTTT
size: -; J: TRBJ2-3; V: TRBV5-1; D: -; CDR3: CASSLGARTYRDTQYF; DNA: TGCGCCAGCAGCTTGGGGGCCAGGACCTACCGAGATACGCAGTATTTT
size: -; J: TRBJ2-1; V: TRBV5-5; D: -; CDR3: CASSLAYNEQFF; DNA: TGTGCCAGCAGCTTGGCGTACAATGAGCAGTTCTTC
size: once; J: TRBJ2-1; V: TRBV19; D: TRBD2; CDR3: CASSIDALTSPNEQFF; DNA: TGTGCCAGTAGTATAGATGCCCTGACTAGCCCCAATGAGCAGTTCTTC
size: -; J: TRBJ2-7; V: TRBV9; D: -; CDR3: CASSVKQGSSYEQYF; DNA: TGTGCCAGCAGCGTAAAGCAGGGGAGCTCCTACGAGCAGTACTTC
size: -; J: TRBJ1-5; V: TRBV6-5; D: -; CDR3: CASSYRGSNQPQHF; DNA: TGTGCCAGCAGTTACAGGGGCAGCAATCAGCCCCAGCATTTT
size: -; J: TRBJ1-4; V: TRBV18; D: -; CDR3: CASSLSGSSNEKLFF; DNA: TGTGCCAGCTCACTATCCGGGAGTTCTAATGAAAAACTGTTTTTT
size: -; J: TRBJ2-3; V: TRBV14; D: -; CDR3: CASSADRTTTDTQYF; DNA: TGTGCCAGCAGCGCGGACAGAACCACCACAGATACGCAGTATTTT
size: -; J: TRBJ2-5; V: TRBV7-6; D: -; CDR3: CASSLVVQETQYF; DNA: TGTGCCAGCAGCTTAGTAGTCCAAGAGACCCAGTACTTC